The TCR beta chain described here comes from a study of radiotherapy plus CTLA-4 blockade in lung cancer. Overall study context: Disease control was achieved by 31% of patients, and objective responses by over 15%. Findings and limits, study-wide: Among blood TCR repertoires after radiotherapy plus ipilimumab, tumor-derived clones expanded. Early clone dynamics of blood T cells, plus interferon-beta, reportedly predicted response best.

TCRdb's copy holds only in-frame clones and misses some; the assay was immunoSEQ multiplex PCR. The data contain about 51,000 clones, 77% of them singletons. V shed 1 base and J shed 7 bases, with 20 bases lying between them. This CDR3 is 16 amino acids long. Germline V CDR1 and CDR2: SGHDN, FVKESK. This clone turned up a few times. Its antigen is not known. The sample was peripheral blood, taken from a patient treated with radiotherapy plus ipilimumab. The source is a human donor with non-small cell lung cancer whose response to radiotherapy plus ipilimumab could not be evaluated. This chain connects TRBV14 to TRBJ2-7; D remains unclear. CDR3 DNA: TGTGCCAGCAGCCAAGTACGGATACATGCCCCGGAGGAGCAGTACTTC. Amino acid sequence: CASSQVRIHAPEEQYF.